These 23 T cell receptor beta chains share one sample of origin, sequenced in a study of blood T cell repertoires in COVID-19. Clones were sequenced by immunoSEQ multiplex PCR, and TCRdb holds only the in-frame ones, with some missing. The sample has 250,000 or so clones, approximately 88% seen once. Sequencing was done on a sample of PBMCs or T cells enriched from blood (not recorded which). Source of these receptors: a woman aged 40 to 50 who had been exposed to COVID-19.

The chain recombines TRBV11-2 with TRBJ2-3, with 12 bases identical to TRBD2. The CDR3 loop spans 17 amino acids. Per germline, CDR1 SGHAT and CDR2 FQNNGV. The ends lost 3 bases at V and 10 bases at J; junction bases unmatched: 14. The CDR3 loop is CASSFGLAGTLGNAQYF. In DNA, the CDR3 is TGTGCCAGCAGCTTCGGACTAGCGGGGACCCTCGGGAATGCGCAGTATTTT.

CDR3 protein: CASSPGQGSPLHF. The CDR3 DNA is TGTGCCAGCAGCCCCGGACAGGGTTCACCCCTCCACTTT. The chain combines TRBV7-2 with TRBJ1-6, with TRBD1 matching 8 bases. CDR3 length: 13 residues. The germline V gene has CDR1 SGHTA and CDR2 FQGNSA. With V trimmed by 5 bases and J by 9 bases, 3 bases remained unmatched.

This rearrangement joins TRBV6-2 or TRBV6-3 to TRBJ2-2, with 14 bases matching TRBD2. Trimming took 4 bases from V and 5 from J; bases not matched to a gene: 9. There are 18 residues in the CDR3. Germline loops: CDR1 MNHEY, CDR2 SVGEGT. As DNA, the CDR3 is TGTGCCAGCAGTTTTCCGACTAGCGGGAGGGCTAAAACCGGGGAGCTGTTTTTT. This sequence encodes CASSFPTSGRAKTGELFF.

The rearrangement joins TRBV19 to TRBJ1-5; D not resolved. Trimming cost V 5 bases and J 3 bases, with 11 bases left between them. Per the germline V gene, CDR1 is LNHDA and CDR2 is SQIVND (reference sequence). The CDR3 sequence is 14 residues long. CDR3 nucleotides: TGTGCCAGTAGTCCCGTGGCCCTCAATCAGCCCCAGCATTTT. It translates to CASSPVALNQPQHF. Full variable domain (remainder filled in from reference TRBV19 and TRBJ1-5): DGGITQSPKYLFRKEGQNVTLSCEQNLNHDAMYWYRQDPGQGLRLIYYSQIVNDFQKGDIAEGYSVSREKKESFPLTVTSAQKNPTAFYLCASSPVALNQPQHFGDGTRLSIL.

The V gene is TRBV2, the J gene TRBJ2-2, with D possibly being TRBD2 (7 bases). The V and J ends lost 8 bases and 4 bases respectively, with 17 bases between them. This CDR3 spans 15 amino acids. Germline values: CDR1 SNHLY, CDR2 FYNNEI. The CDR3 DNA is TGTGCCAGCGGCGGGGGCCCCCGGGGCACCGGGGAGCTGTTTTTT. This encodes CASGGGPRGTGELFF.

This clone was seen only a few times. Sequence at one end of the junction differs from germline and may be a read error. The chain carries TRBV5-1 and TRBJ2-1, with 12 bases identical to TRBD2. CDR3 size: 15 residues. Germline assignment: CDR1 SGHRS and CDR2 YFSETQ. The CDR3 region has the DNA TGTGCCAGCAGCTTGGAGGCTAGCGGGAGGGGTGAGCAGTTCTTC. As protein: CASSLEASGRGEQFF.

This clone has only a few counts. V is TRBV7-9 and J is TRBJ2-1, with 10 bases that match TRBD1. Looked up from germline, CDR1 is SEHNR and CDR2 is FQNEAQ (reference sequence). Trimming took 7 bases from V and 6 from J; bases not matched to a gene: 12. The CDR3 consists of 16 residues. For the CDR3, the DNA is TGTGCCAGCACCGTCCCCAGGACAGGGGGTATCAATGAGCAGTTCTTC. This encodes CASTVPRTGGINEQFF. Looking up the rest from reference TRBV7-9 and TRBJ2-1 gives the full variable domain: DTGVSQNPRHKITKRGQNVTFRCDPISEHNRLYWYRQTLGQGPEFLTYFQNEAQLEKSRLLSDRFSAERPKGSFSTLEIQRTEQGDSAMYLCASTVPRTGGINEQFFGPGTRLTVL.

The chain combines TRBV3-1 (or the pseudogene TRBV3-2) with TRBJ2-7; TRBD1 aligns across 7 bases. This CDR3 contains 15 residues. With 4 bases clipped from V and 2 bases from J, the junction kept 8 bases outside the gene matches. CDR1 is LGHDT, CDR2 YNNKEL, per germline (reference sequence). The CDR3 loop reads CASSRRQGRAYEQYF. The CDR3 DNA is TGTGCCAGCAGCCGCAGACAGGGTAGGGCCTACGAGCAGTACTTC.

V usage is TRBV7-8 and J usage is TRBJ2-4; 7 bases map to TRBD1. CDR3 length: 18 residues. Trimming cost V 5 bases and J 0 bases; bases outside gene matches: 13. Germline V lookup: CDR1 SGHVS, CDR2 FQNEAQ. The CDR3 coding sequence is TGTGCCAGCAGCCAAAAGCAAACAGGGGCTCTAGCCAAAAACATTCAGTACTTC. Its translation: CASSQKQTGALAKNIQYF.

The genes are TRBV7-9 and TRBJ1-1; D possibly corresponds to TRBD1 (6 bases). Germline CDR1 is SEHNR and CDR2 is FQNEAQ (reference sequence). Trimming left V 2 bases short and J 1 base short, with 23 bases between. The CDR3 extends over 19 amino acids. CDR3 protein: CASSLLTLSVGGANTEAFF. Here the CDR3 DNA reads TGTGCCAGCAGCTTATTAACTCTCTCGGTCGGGGGGGCGAACACTGAAGCTTTCTTT.

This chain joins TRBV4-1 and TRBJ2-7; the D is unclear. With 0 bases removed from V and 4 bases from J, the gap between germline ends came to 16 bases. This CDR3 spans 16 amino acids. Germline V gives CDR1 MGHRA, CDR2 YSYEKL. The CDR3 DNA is TGCGCCAGCAGCCAAGATGAGGCTAGTATAATTTACGAGCAGTACTTC. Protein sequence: CASSQDEASIIYEQYF.

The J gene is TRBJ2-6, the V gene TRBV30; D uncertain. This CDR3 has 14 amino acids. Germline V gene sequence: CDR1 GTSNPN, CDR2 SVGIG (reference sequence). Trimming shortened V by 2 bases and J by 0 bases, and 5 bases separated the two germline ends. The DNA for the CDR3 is TGTGCCTGGAGTAGAGGCTCTGGGGCCAACGTCCTGACTTTC. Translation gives CAWSRGSGANVLTF.

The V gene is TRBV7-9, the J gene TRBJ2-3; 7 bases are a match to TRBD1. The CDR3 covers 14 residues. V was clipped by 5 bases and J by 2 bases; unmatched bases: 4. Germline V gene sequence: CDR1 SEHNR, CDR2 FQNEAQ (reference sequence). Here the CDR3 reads CASSGTAITDTQYF. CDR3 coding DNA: TGTGCCAGCAGCGGGACAGCCATCACAGATACGCAGTATTTT.

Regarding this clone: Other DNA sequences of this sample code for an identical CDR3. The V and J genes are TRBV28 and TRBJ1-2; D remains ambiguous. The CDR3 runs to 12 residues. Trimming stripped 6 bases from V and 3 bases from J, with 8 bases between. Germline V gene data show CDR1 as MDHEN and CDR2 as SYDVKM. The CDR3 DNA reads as TGTGCCAGCAGAGGCGGATACTATGGCTACACCTTC. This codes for CASRGGYYGYTF.

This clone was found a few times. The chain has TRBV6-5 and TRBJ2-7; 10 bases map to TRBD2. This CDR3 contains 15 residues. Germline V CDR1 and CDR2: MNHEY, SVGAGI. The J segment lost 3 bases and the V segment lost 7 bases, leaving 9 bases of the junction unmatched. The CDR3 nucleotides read TGTGCCAGCACTCGTAGCGGGGGGAATGACTACGAGCAGTACTTC. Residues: CASTRSGGNDYEQYF.

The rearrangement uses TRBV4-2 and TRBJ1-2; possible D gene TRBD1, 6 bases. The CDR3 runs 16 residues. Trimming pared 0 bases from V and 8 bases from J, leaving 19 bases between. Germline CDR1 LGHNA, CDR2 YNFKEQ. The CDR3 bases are TGTGCCAGCAGCCAAGAGGTTGTGGGGGCTGACCTGGGCTACACCTTC. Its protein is CASSQEVVGADLGYTF.

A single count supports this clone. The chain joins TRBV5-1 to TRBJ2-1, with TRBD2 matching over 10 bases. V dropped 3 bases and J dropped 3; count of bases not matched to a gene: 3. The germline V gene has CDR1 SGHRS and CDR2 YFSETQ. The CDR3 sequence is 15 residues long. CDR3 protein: CASSYTSGDYNEQFF. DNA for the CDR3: TGCGCCAGCAGCTACACTAGCGGGGACTACAATGAGCAGTTCTTC.

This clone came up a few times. DNA for the CDR3: TGTGCCAGCAGCTTTCGCAGTAGCACAGATACGCAGTATTTT. Translating it yields CASSFRSSTDTQYF. This chain connects TRBV7-2 to TRBJ2-3; D ambiguous. The V gene's germline CDR1 is SGHTA and CDR2 FQGNSA. Trimming pared 3 bases from V and 0 bases from J, leaving 7 bases between. The CDR3 runs to 14 residues.

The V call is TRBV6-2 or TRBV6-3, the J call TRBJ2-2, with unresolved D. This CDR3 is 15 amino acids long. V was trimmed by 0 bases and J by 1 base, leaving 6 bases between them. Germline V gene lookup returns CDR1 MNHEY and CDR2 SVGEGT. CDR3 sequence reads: CASSYSRGNTGELFF. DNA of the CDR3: TGTGCCAGCAGTTACTCGAGAGGGAACACCGGGGAGCTGTTTTTT.

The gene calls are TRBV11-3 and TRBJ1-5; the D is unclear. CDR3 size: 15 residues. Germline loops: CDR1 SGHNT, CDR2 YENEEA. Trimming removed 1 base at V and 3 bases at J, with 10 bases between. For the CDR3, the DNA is TGTGCCAGCAGCTTAGGGGGAGGGTCCAATCAGCCCCAGCATTTT. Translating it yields CASSLGGGSNQPQHF.

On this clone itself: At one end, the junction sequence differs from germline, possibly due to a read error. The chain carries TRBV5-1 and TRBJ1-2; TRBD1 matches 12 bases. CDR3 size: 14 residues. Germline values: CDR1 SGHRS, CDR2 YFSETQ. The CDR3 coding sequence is TGTGCCAGCAGCCTAGCCGGGACAGGGGGCGGCTACACCTTC. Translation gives CASSLAGTGGGYTF.

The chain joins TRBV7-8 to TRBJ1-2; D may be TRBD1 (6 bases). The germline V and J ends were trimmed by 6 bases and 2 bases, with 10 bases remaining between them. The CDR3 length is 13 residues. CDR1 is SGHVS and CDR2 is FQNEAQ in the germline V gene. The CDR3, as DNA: TGTGCCAGCAGGGGAGACAGGAACTATGGCTACACCTTC. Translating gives CASRGDRNYGYTF.

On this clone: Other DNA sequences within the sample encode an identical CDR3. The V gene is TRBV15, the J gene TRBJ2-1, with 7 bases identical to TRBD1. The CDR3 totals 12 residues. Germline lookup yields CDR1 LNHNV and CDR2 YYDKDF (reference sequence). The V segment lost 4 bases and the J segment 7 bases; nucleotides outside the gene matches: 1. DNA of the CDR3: TGTGCCACCAGCATACAGGGGAATGAGCAGTTCTTC. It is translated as CATSIQGNEQFF.